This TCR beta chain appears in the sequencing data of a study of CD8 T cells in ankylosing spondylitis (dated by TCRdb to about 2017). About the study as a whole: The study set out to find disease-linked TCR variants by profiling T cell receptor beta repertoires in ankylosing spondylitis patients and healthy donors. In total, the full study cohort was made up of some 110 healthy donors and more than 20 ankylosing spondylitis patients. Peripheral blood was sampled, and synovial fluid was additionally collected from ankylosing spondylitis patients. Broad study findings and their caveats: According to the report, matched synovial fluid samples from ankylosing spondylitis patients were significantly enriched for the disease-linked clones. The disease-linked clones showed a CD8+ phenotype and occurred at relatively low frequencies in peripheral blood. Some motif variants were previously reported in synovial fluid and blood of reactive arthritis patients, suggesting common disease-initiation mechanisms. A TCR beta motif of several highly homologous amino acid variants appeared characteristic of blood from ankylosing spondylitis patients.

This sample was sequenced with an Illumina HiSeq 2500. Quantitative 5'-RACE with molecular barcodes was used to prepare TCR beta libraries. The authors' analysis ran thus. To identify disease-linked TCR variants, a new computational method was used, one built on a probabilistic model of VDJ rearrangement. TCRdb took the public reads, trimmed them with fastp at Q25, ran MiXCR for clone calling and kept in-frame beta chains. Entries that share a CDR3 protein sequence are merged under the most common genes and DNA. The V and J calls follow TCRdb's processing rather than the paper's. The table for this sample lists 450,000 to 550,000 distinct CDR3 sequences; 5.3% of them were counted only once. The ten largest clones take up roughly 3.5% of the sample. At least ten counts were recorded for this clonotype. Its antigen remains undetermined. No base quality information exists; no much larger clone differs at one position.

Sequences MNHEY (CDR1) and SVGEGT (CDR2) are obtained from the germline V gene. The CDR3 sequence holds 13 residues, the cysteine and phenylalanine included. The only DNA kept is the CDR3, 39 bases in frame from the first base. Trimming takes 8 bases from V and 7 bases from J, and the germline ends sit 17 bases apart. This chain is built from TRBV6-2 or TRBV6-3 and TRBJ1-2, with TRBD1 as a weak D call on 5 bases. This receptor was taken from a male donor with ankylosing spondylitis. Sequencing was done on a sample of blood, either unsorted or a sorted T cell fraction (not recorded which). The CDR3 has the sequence CASGPGQGSGYTF. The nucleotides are TGTGCCAGCGGCCCTGGGCAGGGCTCTGGCTACACCTTC.